This T cell receptor beta chain originates from a study of blood T cell repertoires in COVID-19. As for the study in general: Samples of COVID-19 (acute and convalescent) were obtained from the United States, Italy and Spain. From T cells, B-cell-depleted T cells, or PBMCs came the material, which was cDNA or gDNA.

Authors' analysis steps: Researchers report that nucleated cell counts were estimated from reference gene primer amplification. Clones were read by immunoSEQ multiplex PCR, and TCRdb kept only the in-frame ones, dropping some. V and J calls and clone size come straight from that table; D and trimming were deduced from the DNA. The sample carries about 73,000 clones, roughly 84% recorded once. The CDR3 covers 14 residues. Trimming took 8 bases from V and 3 from J; bases not matched to a gene: 5. Germline loops: CDR1 MGHRA, CDR2 YSYEKL. The receptor's source is a woman aged 60-75 years with acute or convalescent COVID-19. Material for sequencing was peripheral blood. The chain links TRBV4-1 to TRBJ2-1, with 9 bases identical to TRBD1. The CDR3 DNA is TGCGCCAGCGGAAGGGACAGGGTCTACAATGAGCAGTTCTTC. As protein: CASGRDRVYNEQFF.